This TCR beta chain was obtained from a study of cytomegalovirus exposure and HLA in healthy donors. This clone was picked up many times. 60 Vbeta and 13 Jbeta primers were used in PCR. The assay was immunoSEQ multiplex PCR, and TCRdb's table has in-frame clones only and misses some. In the table there are more than 90,000 clones, around three quarters of which are singletons. Germline V gives CDR1 MNHNS, CDR2 SASEGT. Trimming took off 3 bases at V and 4 bases at J, with 9 bases between the two ends. The CDR3 runs 14 residues. This rearrangement joins TRBV6-1 to TRBJ1-4; D uncertain. Sequencing input: PBMCs. This receptor was obtained from a man aged 25 to 45 in good health and CMV-seropositive. The CDR3 DNA is TGTGCCAGCAGTGATGGGCAGGATAATGAAAAACTGTTTTTT. Residues: CASSDGQDNEKLFF.